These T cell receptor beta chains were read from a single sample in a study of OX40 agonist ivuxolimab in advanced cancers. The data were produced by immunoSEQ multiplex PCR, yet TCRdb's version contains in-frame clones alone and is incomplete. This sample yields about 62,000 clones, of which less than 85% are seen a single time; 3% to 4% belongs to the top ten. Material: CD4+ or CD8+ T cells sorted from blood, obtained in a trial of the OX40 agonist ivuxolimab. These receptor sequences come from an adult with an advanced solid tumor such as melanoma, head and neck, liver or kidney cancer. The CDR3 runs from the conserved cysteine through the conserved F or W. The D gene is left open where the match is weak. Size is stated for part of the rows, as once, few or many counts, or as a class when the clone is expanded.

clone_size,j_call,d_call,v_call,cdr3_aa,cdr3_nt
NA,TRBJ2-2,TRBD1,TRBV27,CASSDPDRASAGELFF,TGTGCCAGCAGCGACCCGGACAGGGCAAGCGCCGGGGAGCTGTTTTTT
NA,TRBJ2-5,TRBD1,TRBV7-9,CASSRGQGVWQETQYF,TGTGCCAGCAGCCGAGGACAGGGGGTATGGCAAGAGACCCAGTACTTC
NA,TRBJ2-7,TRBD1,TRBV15,CATSEDRPYEQYF,TGTGCCACCAGCGAGGACAGGCCCTACGAGCAGTACTTC
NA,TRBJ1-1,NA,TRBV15,CATSRERLMNTEAFF,TGTGCCACCAGCAGAGAACGCTTAATGAACACTGAAGCTTTCTTT
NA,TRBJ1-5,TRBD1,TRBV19,CASSHGGGQGRQPQHF,TGTGCCAGTAGTCACGGCGGCGGACAGGGGCGCCAGCCCCAGCATTTT
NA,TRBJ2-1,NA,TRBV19,CASGEGTRLYNEQFF,TGTGCCTCAGGGGAGGGGACCAGACTATACAATGAGCAGTTCTTC
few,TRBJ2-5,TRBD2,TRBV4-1,CASSQGASGSMETQYF,TGCGCCAGCAGCCAAGGGGCTAGCGGGAGTATGGAGACCCAGTACTTC
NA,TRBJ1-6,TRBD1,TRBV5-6,CASSLQGANNSPLHF,TGTGCCAGCAGCTTACAGGGGGCAAATAATTCACCCCTCCACTTT
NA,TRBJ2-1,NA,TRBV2,CASSDSWGAASSYNEQFF,TGTGCCAGCAGTGACTCTTGGGGAGCGGCGAGCTCCTACAATGAGCAGTTCTTC
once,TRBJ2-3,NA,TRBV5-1,CASSLESGDTDTQYF,TGCGCCAGCAGCTTGGAGTCAGGTGACACAGATACGCAGTATTTT
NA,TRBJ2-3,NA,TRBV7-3,CASSSLATSDTQYF,TGTGCCAGCAGCTCCCTAGCAACGTCAGATACGCAGTATTTT
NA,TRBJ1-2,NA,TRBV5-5,CASSLQPENYGYTF,TGTGCCAGCAGCTTGCAGCCAGAGAACTATGGCTACACCTTC
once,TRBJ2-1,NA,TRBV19,CASSRGLYNEQFF,TGTGCCAGTAGTAGGGGGCTTTACAATGAGCAGTTCTTC
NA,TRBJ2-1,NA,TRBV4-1,CASSQDLPSSYNEQFF,TGCGCCAGCAGCCAAGACCTCCCGAGCTCCTACAATGAGCAGTTCTTC
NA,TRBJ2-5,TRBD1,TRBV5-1,CASSSRTGAEETQYF,TGCGCCAGCAGCTCGAGGACAGGAGCTGAAGAGACCCAGTACTTC
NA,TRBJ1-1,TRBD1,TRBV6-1,CADREATEAFF,TGTGCCGACAGGGAGGCGACTGAAGCTTTCTTT
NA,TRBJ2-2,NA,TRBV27,CASSYSGVSTHGELFF,TGTGCCAGCAGTTACTCGGGTGTGAGCACACACGGGGAGCTGTTTTTT
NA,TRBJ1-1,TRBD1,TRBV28,CASSTDRGWSEAFF,TGTGCCAGCAGTACGGACAGGGGGTGGTCTGAAGCTTTCTTT
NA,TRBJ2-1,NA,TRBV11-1,CASSSEAYNEQFF,TGTGCCAGCAGCTCGGAGGCGTACAATGAGCAGTTCTTC
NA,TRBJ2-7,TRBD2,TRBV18,CASSPGLAGGLDYEQYF,TGTGCCAGCTCACCAGGACTAGCGGGCGGATTGGACTACGAGCAGTACTTC
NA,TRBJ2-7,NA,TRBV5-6,CASSLVGYEQYF,TGTGCCAGCAGCTTGGTTGGTTACGAGCAGTACTTC
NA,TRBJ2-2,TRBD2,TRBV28,CASNIGVAGATGELFF,TGTGCCAGCAATATCGGGGTAGCGGGGGCCACCGGGGAGCTGTTTTTT
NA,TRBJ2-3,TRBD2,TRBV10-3,CAISPEGRDTDTQYF,TGTGCCATCAGCCCTGAGGGGAGGGACACAGATACGCAGTATTTT
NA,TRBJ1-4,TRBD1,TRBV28,CASSWGAQGVFEKLFF,TGTGCCAGCAGTTGGGGGGCGCAGGGGGTTTTCGAAAAACTGTTTTTT
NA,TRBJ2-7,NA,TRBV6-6,CASSYIDTRQYF,TGTGCCAGCAGTTACATCGACACTCGGCAGTACTTC
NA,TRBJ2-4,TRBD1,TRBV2,CASSLGQGNIQYF,TGTGCCAGCAGTCTCGGACAGGGAAACATTCAGTACTTC
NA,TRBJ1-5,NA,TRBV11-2,CASSLEGHSNQPQHF,TGTGCCAGCAGCTTAGAGGGCCATAGCAATCAGCCCCAGCATTTT
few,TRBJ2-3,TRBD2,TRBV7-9,CASSLGGRAADTQYF,TGTGCCAGCAGCTTAGGCGGGAGGGCCGCAGATACGCAGTATTTT
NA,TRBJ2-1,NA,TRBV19,CASSMGGGSYNEQFF,TGTGCCAGTAGTATGGGAGGAGGGTCCTACAATGAGCAGTTCTTC
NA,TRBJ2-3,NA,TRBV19,CASSGTITDTQYF,TGTGCCAGTTCGGGGACCATCACAGATACGCAGTATTTT
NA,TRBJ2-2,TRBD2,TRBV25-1,CASSGSGLAIHTGELFF,TGTGCCAGCAGTGGGTCGGGACTAGCGATCCACACCGGGGAGCTGTTTTTT
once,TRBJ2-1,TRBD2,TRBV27,CASSLAGLANYNEQFF,TGTGCCAGCAGTTTAGCCGGACTAGCTAACTACAATGAGCAGTTCTTC
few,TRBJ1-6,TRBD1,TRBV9,CASSVATSGGLGSPLHF,TGTGCCAGCAGCGTAGCTACTTCAGGGGGCTTGGGTTCACCCCTCCACTTT
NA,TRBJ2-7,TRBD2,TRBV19,CASSIEAGRSYEQYF,TGTGCCAGTAGTATAGAAGCGGGACGCTCCTACGAGCAGTACTTC
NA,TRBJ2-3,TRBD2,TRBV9,CASSVGLAGTDTQYF,TGTGCCAGCAGCGTAGGGCTAGCGGGCACAGATACGCAGTATTTT
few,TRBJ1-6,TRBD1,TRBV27,CASSFRDRGSPLHF,TGTGCCAGCAGTTTCCGGGACAGGGGTTCACCCCTCCACTTT
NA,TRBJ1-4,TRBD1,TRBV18,CASSLRDSTNEKLFF,TGTGCCAGCTCACTAAGGGACAGCACTAATGAAAAACTGTTTTTT
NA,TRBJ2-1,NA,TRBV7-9,CASSTGLAYNEQFF,TGTGCCAGCAGCACCGGGCTCGCCTACAATGAGCAGTTCTTC